This section outlines one T cell receptor beta chain sequence together with its context. The germline gene is not matched at one end of the junction; a read error may be the cause. The sample comes from a study of blood T cell repertoires in COVID-19. Using immunoSEQ multiplex PCR, the repertoire was profiled, and TCRdb retains in-frame clones only, with some absent. There are roughly 30,000 clones in the sample; around 91% occur only once, and roughly 1.6% lies in the top ten. This TCR was recovered from a man aged 60-69 years with active COVID-19. Material: peripheral blood.

Written as DNA, the CDR3 is TGTACCAGCAGCTCCGAAAGGTCAGGGGGCGCGGTAGACGAGCAGTACTTC. It encodes CTSSSERSGGAVDEQYF. The rearrangement joins TRBV11-3 to TRBJ2-7, with 8 positions matching TRBD1. CDR1 and CDR2 from the germline V gene are SGHNT and YENEEA. The CDR3 runs 17 residues.